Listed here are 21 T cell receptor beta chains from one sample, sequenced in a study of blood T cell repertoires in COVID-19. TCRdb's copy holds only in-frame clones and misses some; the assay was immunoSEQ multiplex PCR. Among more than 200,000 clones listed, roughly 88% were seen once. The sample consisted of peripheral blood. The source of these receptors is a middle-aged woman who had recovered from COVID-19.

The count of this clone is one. CDR3 bases: TGTGCCAGCAGCTTATCAGGGGGCGAGGTAGGGGAGCAGTTCTTC. This encodes CASSLSGGEVGEQFF. V usage is TRBV9 and J usage is TRBJ2-1; 8 bases align to TRBD1. CDR3 size: 15 residues. V lost 4 bases and J lost 10; bases outside the gene matches: 13. Germline V CDR1 and CDR2: SGDLS, YYNGEE.

CDR3 loop: CASSTQGEGTEAFF. DNA of the CDR3: TGTGCCAGCAGCACCCAGGGGGAAGGCACTGAAGCTTTCTTT. This sequence joins TRBV7-2 and TRBJ1-1; TRBD1 aligns across 7 bases. The CDR3 runs 14 residues. Germline loops: CDR1 SGHTA, CDR2 FQGNSA. V lost 5 bases to trimming and J lost 4 bases; unmatched junction nucleotides: 7. Full variable domain (outside the CDR3, taken from reference TRBV7-2 and TRBJ1-1): GAGVSQSPSNKVTEKGKDVELRCDPISGHTALYWYRQSLGQGLEFLIYFQGNSAPDKSGLPSDRFSAERTGGSVSTLTIQRTQQEDSAVYLCASSTQGEGTEAFFGQGTRLTVV.

The CDR3 here is CASSSTAGGDSNQPQHF. For the CDR3, the DNA is TGTGCCAGCTCATCAACGGCAGGGGGTGATAGCAATCAGCCCCAGCATTTT. The rearrangement links TRBV18 to TRBJ1-5, with TRBD1 matching over 7 bases. The CDR3 runs to 17 residues. The germline V gene has CDR1 KGHSH and CDR2 LQKENI. V shed 5 bases, J shed 0 bases, and the junction held 10 bases outside the gene matches.

The CDR3 bases are TGTGCCAGCAGCTCGCCCTACGGGATACAGGGGTTGAAGTACGAGCAGTACTTC. Protein: CASSSPYGIQGLKYEQYF. The chain combines TRBV5-8 with TRBJ2-7; 7 nucleotides line up with TRBD1. The CDR3 contains 18 residues. Germline CDR1 and CDR2: SGHTS and YDEGEE. J was trimmed by 4 bases and V by 3 bases; bases with no gene match: 19.

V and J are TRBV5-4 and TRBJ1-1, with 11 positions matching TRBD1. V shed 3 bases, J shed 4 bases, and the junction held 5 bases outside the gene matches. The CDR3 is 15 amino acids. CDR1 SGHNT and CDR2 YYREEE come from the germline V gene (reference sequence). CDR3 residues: CASSWTGGLVTEAFF. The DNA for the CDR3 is TGTGCCAGCAGCTGGACAGGGGGCTTGGTCACTGAAGCTTTCTTT.

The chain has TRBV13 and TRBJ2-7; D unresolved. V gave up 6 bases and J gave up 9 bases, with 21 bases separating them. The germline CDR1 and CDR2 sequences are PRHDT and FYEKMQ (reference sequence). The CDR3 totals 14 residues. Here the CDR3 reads CASRDSRRSRLQYF. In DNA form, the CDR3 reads TGTGCCAGCAGAGATTCCCGCAGGTCTCGTTTGCAGTACTTC.

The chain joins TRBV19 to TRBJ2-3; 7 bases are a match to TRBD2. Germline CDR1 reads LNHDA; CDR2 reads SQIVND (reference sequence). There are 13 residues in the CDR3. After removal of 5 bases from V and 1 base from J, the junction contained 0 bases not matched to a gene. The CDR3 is CASSRGGTDTQYF. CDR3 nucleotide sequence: TGTGCCAGTAGTCGGGGGGGCACAGATACGCAGTATTTT.

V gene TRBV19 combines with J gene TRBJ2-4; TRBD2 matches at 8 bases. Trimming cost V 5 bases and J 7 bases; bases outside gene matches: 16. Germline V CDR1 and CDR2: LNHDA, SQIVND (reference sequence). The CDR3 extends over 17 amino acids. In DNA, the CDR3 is TGTGCCAGTAGTTTCCTGAGCGGGGGTTATGCGGGGAACATTCAGTACTTC. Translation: CASSFLSGGYAGNIQYF.

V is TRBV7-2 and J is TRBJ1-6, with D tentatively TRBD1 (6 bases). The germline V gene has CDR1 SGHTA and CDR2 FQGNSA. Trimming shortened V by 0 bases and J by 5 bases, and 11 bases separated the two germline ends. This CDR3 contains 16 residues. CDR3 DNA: TGTGCCAGCAGCTTAGCGGGGCAGGGGAATAATTCACCCCTCCACTTT. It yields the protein CASSLAGQGNNSPLHF.

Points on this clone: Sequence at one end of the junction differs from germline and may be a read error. In DNA form, the CDR3 reads TGTGCCAGCAGATGGGACAGGGGAATGGTTTGGGCTTTC. Translating it yields CASRWDRGMVWAF. The chain recombines TRBV25-1 with TRBJ2-6; 10 bases line up with TRBD1. The length of the CDR3 is 13 residues. Germline-derived CDR1 and CDR2 are MGHDK and SYGVNS.

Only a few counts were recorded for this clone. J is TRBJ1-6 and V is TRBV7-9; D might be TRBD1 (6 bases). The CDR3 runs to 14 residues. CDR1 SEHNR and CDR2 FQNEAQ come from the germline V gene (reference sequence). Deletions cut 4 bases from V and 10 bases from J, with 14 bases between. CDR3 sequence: CASSYGTTGSPLHF. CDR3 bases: TGTGCCAGCAGCTACGGGACAACGGGGTCACCCCTCCACTTT. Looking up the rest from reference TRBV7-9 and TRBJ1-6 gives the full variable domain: DTGVSQNPRHKITKRGQNVTFRCDPISEHNRLYWYRQTLGQGPEFLTYFQNEAQLEKSRLLSDRFSAERPKGSFSTLEIQRTEQGDSAMYLCASSYGTTGSPLHFGNGTRLTVT.

CDR3 sequence: CASSRSGGAWDTQYF. Written as DNA, the CDR3 is TGCGCCAGCAGCCGTAGCGGGGGGGCCTGGGATACGCAGTATTTT. This chain uses TRBV4-1 with TRBJ2-3; 11 nucleotides align to TRBD2. The length of the CDR3 is 15 residues. V shed 4 bases, J shed 6 bases, and the junction held 6 bases outside the gene matches. Germline CDR1 is MGHRA and CDR2 is YSYEKL.

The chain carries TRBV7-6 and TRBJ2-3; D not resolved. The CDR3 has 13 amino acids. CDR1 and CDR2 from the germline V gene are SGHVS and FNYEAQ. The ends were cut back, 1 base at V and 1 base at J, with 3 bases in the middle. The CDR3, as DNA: TGTGCCAGCAGCTTAGAGCGCACAGATACGCAGTATTTT. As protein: CASSLERTDTQYF.

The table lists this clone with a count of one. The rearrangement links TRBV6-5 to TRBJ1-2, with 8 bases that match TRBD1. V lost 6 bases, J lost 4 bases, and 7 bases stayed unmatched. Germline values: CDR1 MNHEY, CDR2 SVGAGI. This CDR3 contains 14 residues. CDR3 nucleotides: TGTGCCAGCAGCCCCCCAGGGGGCGCCTATGGCTACACCTTC. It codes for CASSPPGGAYGYTF.

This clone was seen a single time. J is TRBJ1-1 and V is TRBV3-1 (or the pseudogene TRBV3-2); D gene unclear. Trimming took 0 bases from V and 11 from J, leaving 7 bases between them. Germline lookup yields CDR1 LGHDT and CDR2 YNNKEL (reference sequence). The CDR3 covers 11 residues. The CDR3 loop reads CASSQDGRAFF. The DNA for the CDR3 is TGTGCCAGCAGCCAAGATGGGAGGGCTTTCTTT.

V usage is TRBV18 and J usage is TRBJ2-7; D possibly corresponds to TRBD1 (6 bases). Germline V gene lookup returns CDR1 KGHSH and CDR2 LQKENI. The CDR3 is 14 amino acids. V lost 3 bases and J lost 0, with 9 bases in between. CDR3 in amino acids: CASSPDRISYEQYF. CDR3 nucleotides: TGTGCCAGCTCACCGGACAGAATCTCCTACGAGCAGTACTTC.

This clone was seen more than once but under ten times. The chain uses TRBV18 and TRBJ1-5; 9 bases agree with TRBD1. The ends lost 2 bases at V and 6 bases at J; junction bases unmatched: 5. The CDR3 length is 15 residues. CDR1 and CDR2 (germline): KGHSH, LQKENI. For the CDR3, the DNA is TGTGCCAGCTCACCAGGGGGACAGGGTATTCAGCCCCAGCATTTT. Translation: CASSPGGQGIQPQHF.

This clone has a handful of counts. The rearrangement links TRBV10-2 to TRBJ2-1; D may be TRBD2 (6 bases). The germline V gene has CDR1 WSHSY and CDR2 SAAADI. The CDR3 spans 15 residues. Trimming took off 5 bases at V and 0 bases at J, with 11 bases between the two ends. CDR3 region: CASSKAGLSYNEQFF. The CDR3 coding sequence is TGCGCCAGCAGTAAAGCGGGCCTCTCCTACAATGAGCAGTTCTTC.

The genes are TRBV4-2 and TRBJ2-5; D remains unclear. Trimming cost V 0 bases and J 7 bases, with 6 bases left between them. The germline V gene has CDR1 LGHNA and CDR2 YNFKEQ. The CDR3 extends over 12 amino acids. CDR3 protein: CASSQDTRTQYF. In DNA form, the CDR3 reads TGTGCCAGCAGCCAAGATACTCGGACCCAGTACTTC.

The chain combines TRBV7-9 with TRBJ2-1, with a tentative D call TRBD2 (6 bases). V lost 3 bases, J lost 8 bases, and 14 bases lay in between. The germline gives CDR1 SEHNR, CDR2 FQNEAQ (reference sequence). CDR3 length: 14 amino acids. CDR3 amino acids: CASSFPTRIHEQFF. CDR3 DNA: TGTGCCAGCAGCTTCCCGACTAGAATTCATGAGCAGTTCTTC.

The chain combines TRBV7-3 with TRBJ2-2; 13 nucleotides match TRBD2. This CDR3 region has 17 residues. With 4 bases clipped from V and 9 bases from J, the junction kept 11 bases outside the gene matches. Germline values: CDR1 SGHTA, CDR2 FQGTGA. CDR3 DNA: TGTGCCAGCAGCTCGGCGACTAGCGGGGGGCCAGAAAGGGAGCTGTTTTTT. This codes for CASSSATSGGPERELFF.